This T cell receptor (beta chain) was recorded in a study of blood T cells in healthy people across ages. Findings of the study overall: TCR beta diversity, measured per million T cells, fell in a roughly linear way with age. TCR beta diversity was tightly associated with the proportion of naive T cells.

CDR1 is MDHEN and CDR2 is SYDVKM in the germline V gene. V was trimmed by 4 bases and J by 4 bases, leaving 16 bases between them. The CDR3 loop spans 16 amino acids. Next came a second PCR, run for about 7 to 12 cycles, which used a sample-barcoded 5' primer along with a J-beta primer mix. In TCRdb, the 5' RACE reads were re-called with MiXCR into one record per CDR3 protein. The sample has 1,100,000 or so distinct CDR3 sequences; 45% are singletons. This clonotype turned up a few times. Antigen unknown. Healthy Caucasian individuals from Russia aged about 6 to 90 served as donors. The V gene is TRBV28, the J gene TRBJ2-2; D is possibly TRBD1 (6 bases). Input material: blood. This clonotype was obtained from an older woman in good health. CDR3 region: CASSSLDRRRTGELFF. DNA for the CDR3: TGTGCCAGCAGTTCATTAGACAGGAGACGCACCGGGGAGCTGTTTTTT.